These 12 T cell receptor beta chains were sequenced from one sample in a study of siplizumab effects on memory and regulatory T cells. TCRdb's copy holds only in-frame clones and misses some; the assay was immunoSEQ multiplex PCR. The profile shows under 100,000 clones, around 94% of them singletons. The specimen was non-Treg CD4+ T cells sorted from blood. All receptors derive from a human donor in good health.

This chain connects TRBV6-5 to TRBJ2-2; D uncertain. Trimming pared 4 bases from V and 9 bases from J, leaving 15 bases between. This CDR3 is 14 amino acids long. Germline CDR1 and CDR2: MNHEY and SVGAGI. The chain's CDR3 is CASSFQDYRRELFF. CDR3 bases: TGTGCCAGCAGTTTTCAGGATTACCGGAGGGAGCTGTTTTTT.

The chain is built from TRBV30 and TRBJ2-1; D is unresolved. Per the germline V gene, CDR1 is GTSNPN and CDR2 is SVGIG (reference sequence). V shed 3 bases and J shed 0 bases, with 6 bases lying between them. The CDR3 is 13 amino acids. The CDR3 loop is CAWSGSSYNEQFF. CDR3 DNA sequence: TGTGCCTGGAGCGGTTCCTCCTACAATGAGCAGTTCTTC.

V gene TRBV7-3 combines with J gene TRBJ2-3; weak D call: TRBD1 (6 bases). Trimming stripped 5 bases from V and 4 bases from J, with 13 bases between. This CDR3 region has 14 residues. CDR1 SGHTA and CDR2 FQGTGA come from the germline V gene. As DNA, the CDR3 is TGTGCCAGCAGCCGCCCCGGACAGCCAGATACGCAGTATTTT. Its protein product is CASSRPGQPDTQYF.

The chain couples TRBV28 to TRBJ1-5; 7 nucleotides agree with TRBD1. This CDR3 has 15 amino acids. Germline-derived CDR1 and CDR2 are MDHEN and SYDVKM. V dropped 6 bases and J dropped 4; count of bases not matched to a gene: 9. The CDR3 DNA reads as TGTGCCAGCAGCAAAGCCCGACAGGGAAATCAGCCCCAGCATTTT. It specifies CASSKARQGNQPQHF.

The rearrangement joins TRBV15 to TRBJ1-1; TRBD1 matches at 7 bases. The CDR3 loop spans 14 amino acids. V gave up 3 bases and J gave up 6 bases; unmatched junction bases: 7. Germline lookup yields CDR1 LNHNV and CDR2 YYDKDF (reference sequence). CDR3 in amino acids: CATSRRQGDSEAFF. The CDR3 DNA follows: TGTGCCACCAGCAGGAGACAGGGAGATTCTGAAGCTTTCTTT.

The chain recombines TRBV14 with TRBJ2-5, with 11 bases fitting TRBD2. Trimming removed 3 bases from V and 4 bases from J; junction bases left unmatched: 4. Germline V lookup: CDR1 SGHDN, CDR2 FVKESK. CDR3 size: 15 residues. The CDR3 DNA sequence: TGTGCCAGCAGCCAGCTCGGACTAGCGGGAGAGACCCAGTACTTC. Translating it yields CASSQLGLAGETQYF.

Written as DNA, the CDR3 is TGTGCCAGCAGCAAACGCCCCTCTGGGGAGCTGTTTTTT. As protein: CASSKRPSGELFF. V is TRBV7-2 and J is TRBJ2-2, with D unclear. Germline lookup yields CDR1 SGHTA and CDR2 FQGNSA. The length of the CDR3 is 13 residues. Trimming left V 5 bases short and J 8 bases short, with 12 bases between.

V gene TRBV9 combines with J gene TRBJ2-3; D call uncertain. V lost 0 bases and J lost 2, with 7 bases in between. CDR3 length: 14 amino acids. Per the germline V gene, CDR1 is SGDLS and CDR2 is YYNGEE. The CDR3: CASSVAGTTDTQYF. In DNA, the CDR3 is TGTGCCAGCAGCGTAGCTGGCACCACAGATACGCAGTATTTT. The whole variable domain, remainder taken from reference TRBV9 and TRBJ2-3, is DSGVTQTPKHLITATGQRVTLRCSPRSGDLSVYWYQQSLDQGLQFLIQYYNGEERAKGNILERFSAQQFPDLHSELNLSSLELGDSALYFCASSVAGTTDTQYFGPGTRLTVL.

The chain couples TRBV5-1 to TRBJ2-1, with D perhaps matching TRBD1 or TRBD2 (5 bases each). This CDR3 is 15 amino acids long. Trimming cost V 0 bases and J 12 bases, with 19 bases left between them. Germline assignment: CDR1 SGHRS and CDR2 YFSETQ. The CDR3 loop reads CASSLVTGPITGQFF. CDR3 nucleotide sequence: TGCGCCAGCAGCTTGGTGACGGGGCCGATTACTGGGCAGTTCTTC.

CDR3 sequence: CASSAPGTGISYEQYF. The CDR3 bases are TGTGCCAGCAGTGCACCCGGGACAGGGATTTCCTACGAGCAGTACTTC. The chain couples TRBV2 to TRBJ2-7; 9 nucleotides align to TRBD1. V gave up 4 bases and J gave up 1 base; unmatched junction bases: 8. Germline V lookup: CDR1 SNHLY, CDR2 FYNNEI. CDR3 length: 16 residues.

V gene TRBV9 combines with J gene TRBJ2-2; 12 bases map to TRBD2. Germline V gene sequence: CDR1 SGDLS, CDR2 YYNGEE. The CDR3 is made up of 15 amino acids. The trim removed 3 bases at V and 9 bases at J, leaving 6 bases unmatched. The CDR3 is CASSGTSGTHRELFF. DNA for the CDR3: TGTGCCAGCAGCGGGACTAGCGGGACCCACCGGGAGCTGTTTTTT.

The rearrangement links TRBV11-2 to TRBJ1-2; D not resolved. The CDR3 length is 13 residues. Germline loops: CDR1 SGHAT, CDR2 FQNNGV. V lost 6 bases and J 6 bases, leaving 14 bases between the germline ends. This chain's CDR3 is CASRSTRTDGYTF. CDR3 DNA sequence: TGTGCCAGCAGATCCACAAGAACGGATGGCTACACCTTC.